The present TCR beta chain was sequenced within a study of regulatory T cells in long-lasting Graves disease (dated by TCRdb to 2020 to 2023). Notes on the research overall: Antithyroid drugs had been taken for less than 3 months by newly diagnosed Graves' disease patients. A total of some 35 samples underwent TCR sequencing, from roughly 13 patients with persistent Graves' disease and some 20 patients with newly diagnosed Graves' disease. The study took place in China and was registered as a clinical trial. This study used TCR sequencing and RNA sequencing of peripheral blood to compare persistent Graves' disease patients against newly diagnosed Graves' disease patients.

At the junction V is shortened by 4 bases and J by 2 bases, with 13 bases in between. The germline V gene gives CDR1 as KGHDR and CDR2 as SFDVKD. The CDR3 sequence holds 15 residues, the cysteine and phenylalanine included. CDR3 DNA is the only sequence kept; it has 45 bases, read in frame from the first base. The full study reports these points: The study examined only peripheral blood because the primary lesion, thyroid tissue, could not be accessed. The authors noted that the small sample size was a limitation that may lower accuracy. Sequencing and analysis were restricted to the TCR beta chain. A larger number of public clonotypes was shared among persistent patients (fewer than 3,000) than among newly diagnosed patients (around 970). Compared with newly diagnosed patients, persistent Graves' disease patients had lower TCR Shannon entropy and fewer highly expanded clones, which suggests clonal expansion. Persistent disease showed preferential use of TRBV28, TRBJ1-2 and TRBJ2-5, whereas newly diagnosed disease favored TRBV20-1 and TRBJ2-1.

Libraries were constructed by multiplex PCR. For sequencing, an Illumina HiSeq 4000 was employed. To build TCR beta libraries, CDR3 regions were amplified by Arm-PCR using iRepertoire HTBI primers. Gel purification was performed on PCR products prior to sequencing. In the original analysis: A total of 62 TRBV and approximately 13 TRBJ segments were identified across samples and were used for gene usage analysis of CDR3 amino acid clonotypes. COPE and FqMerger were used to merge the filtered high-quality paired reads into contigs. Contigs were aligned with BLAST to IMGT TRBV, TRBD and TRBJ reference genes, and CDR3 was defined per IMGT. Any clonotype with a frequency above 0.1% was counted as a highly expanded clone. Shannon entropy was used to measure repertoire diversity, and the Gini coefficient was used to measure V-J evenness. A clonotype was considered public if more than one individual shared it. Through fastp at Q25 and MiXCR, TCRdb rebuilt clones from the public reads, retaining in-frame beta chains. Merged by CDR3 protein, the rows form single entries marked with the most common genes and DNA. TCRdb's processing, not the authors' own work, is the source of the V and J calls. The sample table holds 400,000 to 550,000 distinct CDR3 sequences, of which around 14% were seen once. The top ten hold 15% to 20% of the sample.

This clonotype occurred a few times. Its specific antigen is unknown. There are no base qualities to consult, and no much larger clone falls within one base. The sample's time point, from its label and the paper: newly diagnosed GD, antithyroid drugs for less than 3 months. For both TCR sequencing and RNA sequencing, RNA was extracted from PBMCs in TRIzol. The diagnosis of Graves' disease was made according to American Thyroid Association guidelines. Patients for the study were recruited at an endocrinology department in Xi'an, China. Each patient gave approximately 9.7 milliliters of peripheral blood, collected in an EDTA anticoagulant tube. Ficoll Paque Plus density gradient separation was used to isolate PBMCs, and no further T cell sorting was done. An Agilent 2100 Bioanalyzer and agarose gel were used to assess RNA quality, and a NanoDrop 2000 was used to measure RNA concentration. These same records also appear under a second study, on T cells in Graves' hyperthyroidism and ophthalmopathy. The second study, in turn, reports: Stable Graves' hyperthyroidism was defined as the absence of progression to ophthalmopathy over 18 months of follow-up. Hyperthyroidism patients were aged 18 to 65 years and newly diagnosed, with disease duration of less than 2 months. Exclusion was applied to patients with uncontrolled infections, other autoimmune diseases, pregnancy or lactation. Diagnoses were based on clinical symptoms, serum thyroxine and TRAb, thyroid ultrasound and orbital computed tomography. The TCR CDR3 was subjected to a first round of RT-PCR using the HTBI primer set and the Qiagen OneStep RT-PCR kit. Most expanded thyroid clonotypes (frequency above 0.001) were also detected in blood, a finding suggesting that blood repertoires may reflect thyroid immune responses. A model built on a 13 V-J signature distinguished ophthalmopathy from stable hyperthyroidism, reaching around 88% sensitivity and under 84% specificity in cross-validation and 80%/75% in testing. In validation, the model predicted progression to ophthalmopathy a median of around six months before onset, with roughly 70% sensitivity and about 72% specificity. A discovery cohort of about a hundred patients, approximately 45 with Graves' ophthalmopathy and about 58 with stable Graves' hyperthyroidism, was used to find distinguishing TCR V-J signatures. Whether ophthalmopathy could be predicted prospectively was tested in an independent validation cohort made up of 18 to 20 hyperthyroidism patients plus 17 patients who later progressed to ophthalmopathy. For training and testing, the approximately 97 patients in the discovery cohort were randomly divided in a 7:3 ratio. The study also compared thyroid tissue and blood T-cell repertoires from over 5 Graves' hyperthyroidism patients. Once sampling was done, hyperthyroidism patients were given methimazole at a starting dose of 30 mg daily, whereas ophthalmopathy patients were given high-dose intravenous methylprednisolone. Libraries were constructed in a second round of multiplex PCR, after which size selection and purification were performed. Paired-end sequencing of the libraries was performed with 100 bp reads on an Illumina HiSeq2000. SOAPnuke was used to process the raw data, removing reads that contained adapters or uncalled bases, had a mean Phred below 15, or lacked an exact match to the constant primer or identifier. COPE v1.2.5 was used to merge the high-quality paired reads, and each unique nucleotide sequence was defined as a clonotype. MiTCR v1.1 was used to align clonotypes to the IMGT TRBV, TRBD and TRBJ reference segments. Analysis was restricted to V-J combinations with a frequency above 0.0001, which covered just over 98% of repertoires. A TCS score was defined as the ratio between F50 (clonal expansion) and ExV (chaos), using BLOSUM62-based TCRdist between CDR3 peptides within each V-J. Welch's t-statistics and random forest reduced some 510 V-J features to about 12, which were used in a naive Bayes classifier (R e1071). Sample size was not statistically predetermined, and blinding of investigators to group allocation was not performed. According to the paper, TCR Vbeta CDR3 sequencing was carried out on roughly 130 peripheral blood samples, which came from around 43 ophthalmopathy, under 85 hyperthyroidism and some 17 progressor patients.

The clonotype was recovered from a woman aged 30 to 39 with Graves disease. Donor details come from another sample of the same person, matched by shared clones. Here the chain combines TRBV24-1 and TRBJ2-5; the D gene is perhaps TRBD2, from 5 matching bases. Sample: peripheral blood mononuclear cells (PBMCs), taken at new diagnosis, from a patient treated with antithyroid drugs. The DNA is TGTGCCACCAGTGACAATACGGACTCACAAGAGACCCAGTACTTC. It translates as CATSDNTDSQETQYF.